The rows below give T cell receptor beta chains drawn from one sample of a study of CD8 T cells in ankylosing spondylitis. TCRdb re-called the 5' RACE reads through MiXCR, storing one row per CDR3 protein. The repertoire holds 350,000 or so distinct CDR3 sequences, with 7% to 9% as singletons. Specimen: blood, either unsorted or a sorted T cell fraction (not recorded which). The origin of the receptors is a male donor with ankylosing spondylitis. The CDR3 runs from the conserved cysteine through the conserved F or W. The D gene is left open where the match is weak. Clone size is not always given. Where it is, it says once, few, many or a class for expanded clones.

cdr3_length: 15; d_call: -; v_call: TRBV7-3; clone_size: -; j_call: TRBJ2-7; cdr3_nt: TGTGCCAGCAGCTTAACTCGGACAGCGAGAAACGAGCAGTACTTC; cdr3_aa: CASSLTRTARNEQYF
cdr3_length: 14; d_call: TRBD2; v_call: TRBV29-1; clone_size: many; j_call: TRBJ2-1; cdr3_nt: TGCAGCGCCGGAGGTCTAGCGGGAGGTAATGAGCAGTTCTTC; cdr3_aa: CSAGGLAGGNEQFF
cdr3_length: 11; d_call: -; v_call: TRBV10-3; clone_size: many; j_call: TRBJ2-5; cdr3_nt: TGTGCCATCAGTGGGGGAGAGACCCAGTACTTC; cdr3_aa: CAISGGETQYF
cdr3_length: 13; d_call: -; v_call: TRBV29-1; clone_size: -; j_call: TRBJ1-6; cdr3_nt: TGCAGCGTTCGCAGGGAGTCAGATTCACCCCTCCACTTT; cdr3_aa: CSVRRESDSPLHF
cdr3_length: 15; d_call: -; v_call: TRBV5-6; clone_size: -; j_call: TRBJ1-4; cdr3_nt: TGTGCCAGCAGCTTATACAGGGCGAGTGGTGAAAAACTGTTTTTT; cdr3_aa: CASSLYRASGEKLFF
cdr3_length: 13; d_call: -; v_call: TRBV6-1; clone_size: -; j_call: TRBJ2-4; cdr3_nt: TGTGCCAGCAGTGGGCTAGCCAAAAACATTCAGTACTTC; cdr3_aa: CASSGLAKNIQYF
cdr3_length: 16; d_call: TRBD1; v_call: TRBV18; clone_size: -; j_call: TRBJ2-6; cdr3_nt: TGTGCCAGCTCACTCCAGGGGGTCTCTGGGGCCAACGTCCTGACTTTC; cdr3_aa: CASSLQGVSGANVLTF
cdr3_length: 12; d_call: -; v_call: TRBV5-5; clone_size: few; j_call: TRBJ1-1; cdr3_nt: TGTGCCAGCAGCAGCCGCGACACTGAAGCTTTCTTT; cdr3_aa: CASSSRDTEAFF
cdr3_length: 13; d_call: -; v_call: TRBV6-5; clone_size: few; j_call: TRBJ2-2; cdr3_nt: TGTGCCAGCAGTTCAAGTAGGACAGGGGAGCTGTTTTTT; cdr3_aa: CASSSSRTGELFF
cdr3_length: 15; d_call: -; v_call: TRBV7-2; clone_size: -; j_call: TRBJ1-5; cdr3_nt: TGTGCCAGCAGCTTAGGGCCGTGGGGCAATCAGCCCCAGCATTTT; cdr3_aa: CASSLGPWGNQPQHF
cdr3_length: 16; d_call: TRBD1; v_call: TRBV5-1; clone_size: many; j_call: TRBJ1-1; cdr3_nt: TGCGCCAGCAGCCTTTTCTACAGGGGTGGGGACACTGAAGCTTTCTTT; cdr3_aa: CASSLFYRGGDTEAFF
cdr3_length: 13; d_call: TRBD2; v_call: TRBV29-1; clone_size: few; j_call: TRBJ2-1; cdr3_nt: TGCAGCGGGCGGGGGAGCTCCTACAATGAGCAGTTCTTC; cdr3_aa: CSGRGSSYNEQFF
cdr3_length: 17; d_call: TRBD2; v_call: TRBV9; clone_size: few; j_call: TRBJ2-7; cdr3_nt: TGTGCCAGCAGCGTCGGACTAGCGGGAGGAGAGATCTACGAGCAGTACTTC; cdr3_aa: CASSVGLAGGEIYEQYF
cdr3_length: 16; d_call: -; v_call: TRBV10-3; clone_size: few; j_call: TRBJ2-6; cdr3_nt: TGTGCCATCAGTGTGGTCATGGGTATCGGGGCCAACGTCCTGACTTTC; cdr3_aa: CAISVVMGIGANVLTF
cdr3_length: 16; d_call: -; v_call: TRBV15; clone_size: -; j_call: TRBJ2-1; cdr3_nt: TGTGCCACCAGCGTCAATAAAAACCTTAAATACAATGAGCAGTTCTTC; cdr3_aa: CATSVNKNLKYNEQFF
cdr3_length: 17; d_call: TRBD2; v_call: TRBV3-1; clone_size: few; j_call: TRBJ2-3; cdr3_nt: TGTGCCAGCAGCTTAAGGACTAGCGGGAGGTATGGAGATACGCAGTATTTT; cdr3_aa: CASSLRTSGRYGDTQYF
cdr3_length: 17; d_call: TRBD2; v_call: TRBV4-2; clone_size: few; j_call: TRBJ2-2; cdr3_nt: TGTGCCAGCAGCGAAGGGAAGCGGGGGTTGAACACCGGGGAGCTGTTTTTT; cdr3_aa: CASSEGKRGLNTGELFF
cdr3_length: 14; d_call: -; v_call: TRBV7-9; clone_size: many; j_call: TRBJ2-5; cdr3_nt: TGTGCCAGCAGCTTCACCCGGGGCGCGGAGACCCAGTACTTC; cdr3_aa: CASSFTRGAETQYF
cdr3_length: 15; d_call: -; v_call: TRBV7-9; clone_size: -; j_call: TRBJ2-3; cdr3_nt: TGTGCCAGCAGCACGGGGGCTAGCCCCACAGATACGCAGTATTTT; cdr3_aa: CASSTGASPTDTQYF
cdr3_length: 21; d_call: -; v_call: TRBV2; clone_size: -; j_call: TRBJ1-1; cdr3_nt: TGTGCCAGCAGTGAAATACCTTCGCTCCCCATACACTCAGGGGCGGGCACTGAAGCTTTCTTT; cdr3_aa: CASSEIPSLPIHSGAGTEAFF
cdr3_length: 16; d_call: -; v_call: TRBV5-4; clone_size: -; j_call: TRBJ2-1; cdr3_nt: TGTGCCAGCAGCTCCAAAGCGGCCCGCTCCTACAATGAGCAGTTCTTC; cdr3_aa: CASSSKAARSYNEQFF
cdr3_length: 17; d_call: -; v_call: TRBV9; clone_size: -; j_call: TRBJ1-1; cdr3_nt: TGTGCCAGCAGCGTAGAACAGGGCGGTTTAGTGAACACTGAAGCTTTCTTT; cdr3_aa: CASSVEQGGLVNTEAFF
cdr3_length: 15; d_call: -; v_call: TRBV24-1; clone_size: few; j_call: TRBJ2-5; cdr3_nt: TGTGCCACCAGTGATTTATTAGGGACCCACGAGACCCAGTACTTC; cdr3_aa: CATSDLLGTHETQYF
cdr3_length: 14; d_call: -; v_call: TRBV10-3; clone_size: many; j_call: TRBJ1-1; cdr3_nt: TGTGCCATCAGTGAGTCGGGAAGGGAAACTGAAGCTTTCTTT; cdr3_aa: CAISESGRETEAFF
cdr3_length: 14; d_call: -; v_call: TRBV5-1; clone_size: few; j_call: TRBJ2-1; cdr3_nt: TGCGCCAGCAGCTTGGATGGGCAAGCCGATGAGCAGTTCTTC; cdr3_aa: CASSLDGQADEQFF
cdr3_length: 15; d_call: -; v_call: TRBV5-4; clone_size: -; j_call: TRBJ1-1; cdr3_nt: TGTGCCAGCAGCTCCCTCAGGGGCCGGAACACTGAAGCTTTCTTT; cdr3_aa: CASSSLRGRNTEAFF
cdr3_length: 18; d_call: -; v_call: TRBV28; clone_size: many; j_call: TRBJ2-7; cdr3_nt: TGTGCCAGCAGTTTACTACCCCGTTGGGACAAATCGGACTACGAGCAGTACTTC; cdr3_aa: CASSLLPRWDKSDYEQYF
cdr3_length: 16; d_call: -; v_call: TRBV28; clone_size: few; j_call: TRBJ2-7; cdr3_nt: TGTGCCAGCAGCCCTCTCCTAGGACAGTGGATAGGCGAGCAGTACTTC; cdr3_aa: CASSPLLGQWIGEQYF
cdr3_length: 15; d_call: TRBD2; v_call: TRBV15; clone_size: -; j_call: TRBJ2-4; cdr3_nt: TGTGCCACCAGCTTACGGACTAGCGGGAAGGACATTCAGTACTTC; cdr3_aa: CATSLRTSGKDIQYF
cdr3_length: 16; d_call: TRBD2; v_call: TRBV7-8; clone_size: -; j_call: TRBJ2-1; cdr3_nt: TGTGCCAGCAGGCAATTAGCGGGGCCCTCCTACAATGAGCAGTTCTTC; cdr3_aa: CASRQLAGPSYNEQFF
cdr3_length: 13; d_call: TRBD1; v_call: TRBV5-1; clone_size: many; j_call: TRBJ1-1; cdr3_nt: TGCGCCAGCAGCCTGACAGGGTTAACTGAAGCTTTCTTT; cdr3_aa: CASSLTGLTEAFF
cdr3_length: 16; d_call: TRBD2; v_call: TRBV11-1; clone_size: few; j_call: TRBJ2-2; cdr3_nt: TGTGCCAGCAGCTTCGGAGCGGGGGCGAACACCGGGGAGCTGTTTTTT; cdr3_aa: CASSFGAGANTGELFF
cdr3_length: 16; d_call: TRBD2; v_call: TRBV9; clone_size: many; j_call: TRBJ2-2; cdr3_nt: TGTGCCAGCAGCGTAGATCTAGCGGGAGGTGGCGGGGAGCTGTTTTTT; cdr3_aa: CASSVDLAGGGGELFF
cdr3_length: 13; d_call: TRBD2; v_call: TRBV5-1; clone_size: -; j_call: TRBJ2-1; cdr3_nt: TGCGCCAGCATGCTAGCGGCCTACAATGAGCAGTTCTTC; cdr3_aa: CASMLAAYNEQFF
cdr3_length: 13; d_call: TRBD1; v_call: TRBV10-3; clone_size: many; j_call: TRBJ2-5; cdr3_nt: TGTGCCATCGGACAGGGTCCTCAAGAGACCCAGTACTTC; cdr3_aa: CAIGQGPQETQYF
cdr3_length: 16; d_call: -; v_call: TRBV24-1; clone_size: few; j_call: TRBJ2-2; cdr3_nt: TGTGCCACCAGTGGTAACAAAGCAGGGCTTACCGGGGAGCTGTTTTTT; cdr3_aa: CATSGNKAGLTGELFF
cdr3_length: 15; d_call: TRBD2; v_call: TRBV9; clone_size: few; j_call: TRBJ2-1; cdr3_nt: TGTGCCAGCAGCACCGGGACTAGCGGGAAAAATGAGCAGTTCTTC; cdr3_aa: CASSTGTSGKNEQFF
cdr3_length: 15; d_call: -; v_call: TRBV6-4; clone_size: few; j_call: TRBJ1-3; cdr3_nt: TGTGCCAGCAGTGAGGAGATGGGAGCTGGAAACACCATATATTTT; cdr3_aa: CASSEEMGAGNTIYF
cdr3_length: 13; d_call: -; v_call: TRBV20-1; clone_size: -; j_call: TRBJ2-3; cdr3_nt: TGCAGTGCTAACGGACCGGGTTCGGAAACGCAGTATTTT; cdr3_aa: CSANGPGSETQYF
cdr3_length: 17; d_call: TRBD2; v_call: TRBV4-1; clone_size: few; j_call: TRBJ2-5; cdr3_nt: TGCGCCAGCAGCCAGGGTCTAGCGGGAGGAGGGTTGGAGACCCAGTACTTC; cdr3_aa: CASSQGLAGGGLETQYF
cdr3_length: 15; d_call: -; v_call: TRBV7-9; clone_size: -; j_call: TRBJ1-5; cdr3_nt: TGTGCCAGCAGCTACTCAACAGGGATCAATCAGCCCCAGCATTTT; cdr3_aa: CASSYSTGINQPQHF
cdr3_length: 13; d_call: -; v_call: TRBV12-3/TRBV12-4; clone_size: many; j_call: TRBJ1-5; cdr3_nt: TGTGCCAGCAGCGGGCCTCCGTGGCAGCCCCAGCATTTT; cdr3_aa: CASSGPPWQPQHF
cdr3_length: 15; d_call: TRBD2; v_call: TRBV5-1; clone_size: -; j_call: TRBJ2-1; cdr3_nt: TGCGCCAGCAGCGGAGGGCGGGAGGCCCACAATGAGCAGTTCTTC; cdr3_aa: CASSGGREAHNEQFF
cdr3_length: 15; d_call: -; v_call: TRBV7-3; clone_size: few; j_call: TRBJ2-5; cdr3_nt: TGTGCCAGCAGCTTAACAGGGTCTTACCAAGAGACCCAGTACTTC; cdr3_aa: CASSLTGSYQETQYF
cdr3_length: 14; d_call: -; v_call: TRBV29-1; clone_size: few; j_call: TRBJ2-1; cdr3_nt: TGCAGCTCTTTGGCACTGCAAGGATACAATGAGCAGTTCTTC; cdr3_aa: CSSLALQGYNEQFF
cdr3_length: 15; d_call: -; v_call: TRBV5-5; clone_size: -; j_call: TRBJ2-1; cdr3_nt: TGTGCCAGCAGCCTCCGACTAGTAGGGGTGAATGAGCAGTTCTTC; cdr3_aa: CASSLRLVGVNEQFF
cdr3_length: 16; d_call: TRBD2; v_call: TRBV20-1; clone_size: few; j_call: TRBJ2-7; cdr3_nt: TGCAGTGCTAGAGGCTTGACTAGCGGAAGCTCCTACGAGCAGTACTTC; cdr3_aa: CSARGLTSGSSYEQYF
cdr3_length: 13; d_call: -; v_call: TRBV28; clone_size: few; j_call: TRBJ1-1; cdr3_nt: TGTGCCAGCTGCACCTTCGGGGGGACTGAAGCTTTCTTT; cdr3_aa: CASCTFGGTEAFF
cdr3_length: 18; d_call: -; v_call: TRBV10-3; clone_size: few; j_call: TRBJ2-3; cdr3_nt: TGTGCCATCAGTGAGTCGACTCGAGTAGCGAGGCGCACAGATACGCAGTATTTT; cdr3_aa: CAISESTRVARRTDTQYF
cdr3_length: 14; d_call: -; v_call: TRBV3-1; clone_size: many; j_call: TRBJ1-5; cdr3_nt: TGTGCCAGCAGCCAAGATTTCGGCAATCAGCCCCAGCATTTT; cdr3_aa: CASSQDFGNQPQHF
cdr3_length: 14; d_call: -; v_call: TRBV20-1; clone_size: few; j_call: TRBJ2-5; cdr3_nt: TGCAGTGCGAGCACAGGCTCAGGAAGTCCGACCCAGTACTTC; cdr3_aa: CSASTGSGSPTQYF
cdr3_length: 13; d_call: -; v_call: TRBV25-1; clone_size: -; j_call: TRBJ1-1; cdr3_nt: TGTGCCACGACGACCCGGGGGCACACTGAAGCTTTCTTT; cdr3_aa: CATTTRGHTEAFF
cdr3_length: 14; d_call: -; v_call: TRBV7-8; clone_size: -; j_call: TRBJ2-5; cdr3_nt: TGTGCCAGCAGCTTAGCAGGGATCAGGGAGACCCAGTACTTC; cdr3_aa: CASSLAGIRETQYF
cdr3_length: 14; d_call: -; v_call: TRBV20-1; clone_size: many; j_call: TRBJ2-7; cdr3_nt: TGCAGTGCTACAGGAGGGTTGGGAGCCTACGAGCAGTACTTC; cdr3_aa: CSATGGLGAYEQYF
cdr3_length: 15; d_call: TRBD2; v_call: TRBV20-1; clone_size: -; j_call: TRBJ2-5; cdr3_nt: TGCAGTGCTGCTCCGGGAAGCGGGGGAGGAGAGACCCAGTACTTC; cdr3_aa: CSAAPGSGGGETQYF
cdr3_length: 15; d_call: -; v_call: TRBV12-3/TRBV12-4; clone_size: few; j_call: TRBJ2-1; cdr3_nt: TGTGCCAGCAGTTTAGCGATATCTCCCTACAATGAGCAGTTCTTC; cdr3_aa: CASSLAISPYNEQFF
cdr3_length: 13; d_call: TRBD2; v_call: TRBV24-1; clone_size: many; j_call: TRBJ2-1; cdr3_nt: TGTGCCACCGGGACTAGCTGGAGGAATGAGCAGTTCTTC; cdr3_aa: CATGTSWRNEQFF